Each of the 15 T cell receptor beta chains below was sequenced from the same sample in a study of blood T cell repertoires in COVID-19. The table came from immunoSEQ multiplex PCR; TCRdb's copy has only in-frame clones and leaves some out. Of 350,000 to 450,000 clones listed, 85% to 90% are singletons. Sequenced input: PBMCs or T cells enriched from blood (not recorded which). These receptors came from a man aged 25-45 years who had recovered from COVID-19.

The chain couples TRBV10-3 to TRBJ1-4, with TRBD1 identical over 7 bases. Germline CDR1 and CDR2: ENHRY and SYGVKD. The V segment lost 2 bases and the J segment 0 bases; nucleotides outside the gene matches: 6. This CDR3 is built from 17 residues. The CDR3: CAISERDSEATNEKLFF. CDR3 nucleotide sequence: TGTGCCATCAGTGAGAGGGACAGTGAAGCAACTAATGAAAAACTGTTTTTT.

The chain couples TRBV28 to TRBJ2-1; weak D call: TRBD2 (6 bases). The CDR3 contains 17 residues. V lost 2 bases and J 0 bases, leaving 14 bases between the germline ends. Germline V gives CDR1 MDHEN, CDR2 SYDVKM. DNA of the CDR3: TGTGCCAGCAGTTTAGATCGGGGGATGGGCTCCTACAATGAGCAGTTCTTC. Amino acid sequence: CASSLDRGMGSYNEQFF.

The V gene is TRBV5-1, the J gene TRBJ1-6; 9 nucleotides align to TRBD1. The J segment lost 10 bases and the V segment lost 2 bases, leaving 7 bases of the junction unmatched. The length of the CDR3 is 15 residues. Germline-derived CDR1 and CDR2 are SGHRS and YFSETQ. CDR3 DNA sequence: TGCGCCAGCAGCTTAGCCGGGACAGGGACGTCACCCCTCCACTTT. It encodes CASSLAGTGTSPLHF.

In its sample, this clone was seen once. The chain combines TRBV5-1 with TRBJ1-1, with TRBD1 as a possible D gene (5 bases). Germline loops: CDR1 SGHRS, CDR2 YFSETQ. The CDR3 sequence is 14 residues long. The V end was cut by 4 bases, the J end by 1 base, with 11 bases between. DNA of the CDR3: TGCGCCAGCAGCCTGGATCAGGGGAACACTGAAGCTTTCTTT. It is translated as CASSLDQGNTEAFF.

The chain combines TRBV6-5 with TRBJ2-1, with 7 bases aligning to TRBD2. Germline V gives CDR1 MNHEY, CDR2 SVGAGI. The CDR3 totals 16 residues. Losses at the gene ends were 2 bases for V and 7 bases for J; bases not matched to a gene: 11. The chain's CDR3 is CASSYTAGVGGNEQFF. The CDR3 DNA reads TGTGCCAGCAGTTACACCGCGGGAGTGGGGGGAAATGAGCAGTTCTTC.

The chain links TRBV27 to TRBJ1-6; D is perhaps TRBD1 (6 bases). Trimming cost V 6 bases and J 4 bases, with 10 bases left between them. The CDR3 loop spans 14 amino acids. CDR1 MNHEY and CDR2 SMNVEV come from the germline V gene (reference sequence). The CDR3 reads CASSSGQYNSPLHF. The CDR3 nucleotides read TGTGCCAGCAGCTCCGGACAGTATAATTCACCCCTCCACTTT.

In this sample, this clone turned up a few times. This sample includes further DNA sequences coding for the same CDR3. This sequence joins TRBV3-1 (or the pseudogene TRBV3-2) and TRBJ1-2; TRBD1 agrees at 8 bases. Germline loops: CDR1 LGHDT, CDR2 YNNKEL (reference sequence). J gave up 6 bases and V 4 bases, and 4 bases lay outside the gene matches. This CDR3 is 13 amino acids long. Written as DNA, the CDR3 is TGTGCCAGCAGCCTCGGACAGGGCCATGGCTACACCTTC. It yields the protein CASSLGQGHGYTF.

This clone is a singleton in its sample. The chain recombines TRBV28 with TRBJ1-4; D may be TRBD1 (5 bases). The CDR3 covers 16 residues. Germline loops: CDR1 MDHEN, CDR2 SYDVKM. Trimming took 4 bases from V and 7 from J, leaving 19 bases between them. The CDR3 region has the DNA TGTGCCAGCAGTTCTCCCGCCCAGGGATTTGGTGAAAAACTGTTTTTT. Translating gives CASSSPAQGFGEKLFF.

The gene calls are TRBV18 and TRBJ2-1; D possibly corresponds to TRBD2 (6 bases). The CDR3 is 15 residues long. V was clipped by 0 bases and J by 6 bases, with 12 bases between them. Germline V gene data show CDR1 as KGHSH and CDR2 as LQKENI. CDR3: CASSPPEASANEQFF. The CDR3, as DNA: TGTGCCAGCTCACCACCGGAGGCTAGCGCCAATGAGCAGTTCTTC.

This clone was detected once. The chain joins TRBV7-2 to TRBJ1-1; the match to TRBD1 covers 9 bases. Germline assignment: CDR1 SGHTA and CDR2 FQGNSA. V lost 6 bases, J lost 3 bases, and 5 bases stayed unmatched. The CDR3 consists of 14 residues. The CDR3 protein is CASRVNRGHTEAFF. CDR3 nucleotides: TGTGCCAGCAGAGTGAACAGGGGGCACACTGAAGCTTTCTTT.

V and J are TRBV28 and TRBJ2-3, with D possibly TRBD1 on 5 matching bases. Trimming shortened V by 5 bases and J by 0 bases, and 12 bases separated the two germline ends. The length of the CDR3 is 15 residues. Germline V gene data show CDR1 as MDHEN and CDR2 as SYDVKM. This CDR3 reads CASSPLQVSTDTQYF. The DNA for the CDR3 is TGTGCCAGCAGTCCCTTACAGGTTAGCACAGATACGCAGTATTTT. The variable domain in full, completed from reference TRBV28 and TRBJ2-3, reads DVKVTQSSRYLVKRTGEKVFLECVQDMDHENMFWYRQDPGLGLRLIYFSYDVKMKEKGDIPEGYSVSREKKERFSLILESASTNQTSMYLCASSPLQVSTDTQYFGPGTRLTVL.

The J gene is TRBJ2-3, the V gene TRBV19; possibly TRBD2 for D (7 bases). The CDR3 has 14 amino acids. Trimming cost V 5 bases and J 1 base, with 10 bases left between them. From germline, CDR1 is LNHDA and CDR2 SQIVND (reference sequence). CDR3 nucleotides: TGTGCCAGTAGTTGGGAGGGGGGCACAGATACGCAGTATTTT. It specifies CASSWEGGTDTQYF.

The gene calls are TRBV6-5 and TRBJ2-2, with TRBD1 as a possible D gene (6 bases). CDR3 length: 14 residues. The germline V and J ends were trimmed by 6 bases and 7 bases, with 15 bases remaining between them. Germline lookup yields CDR1 MNHEY and CDR2 SVGAGI. The CDR3 sequence is CASSRTGISGELFF. The CDR3 DNA is TGTGCCAGCAGCCGTACAGGGATTAGCGGGGAGCTGTTTTTT.

The V and J genes are TRBV5-5 and TRBJ1-4; 9 bases are shared with TRBD1. Germline V gene lookup returns CDR1 SGHKS and CDR2 YYEKEE (reference sequence). The ends lost 3 bases at V and 8 bases at J; junction bases unmatched: 5. This CDR3 is 14 amino acids long. The CDR3 reads CASSSDRGREKLFF. The CDR3 coding sequence is TGTGCCAGCAGCTCGGACAGGGGCCGGGAAAAACTGTTTTTT.

This clone was detected only once. The CDR3, as DNA: TGTGCCAGCAGCTTGGACTTCCAGCAGTATTTT. This translates into CASSLDFQQYF. The chain uses TRBV13 and TRBJ2-3; weak D call: TRBD2 (5 bases). Germline loops: CDR1 PRHDT, CDR2 FYEKMQ (reference sequence). This CDR3 comprises 11 residues. V lost 3 bases and J lost 11, with 9 bases in between.